This record covers a single T cell receptor (beta chain). Its matching antigen is unknown. Treatment described: oral pan-JAK inhibitor, 5-10 mg twice daily. With 5 bases removed from V and 5 bases from J, the gap between germline ends came to 18 bases. Germline V gene sequence: CDR1 MNHEY, CDR2 SMNVEV (reference sequence). The CDR3 runs to 15 residues. This entry comes from a study of CD8+ T cells in alopecia areata. Study-wide context: Treated individuals took tofacitinib by mouth, 5 to 10 mg twice daily.

The study's findings and limits: The study found that many expanded lesional clones persisted in scalp and blood during tofacitinib. Scalp sequencing also captures normal skin's resident alphabeta T cells.

After isolation, RNA underwent reverse transcription to generate cDNA as the sequencing template. The table came from immunoSEQ multiplex PCR; TCRdb's copy has only in-frame clones and leaves some out. The sample lists fewer than 150,000 clones, roughly 60% occurring once. This chain uses TRBV27 with TRBJ2-5; D possibly corresponds to TRBD1 (5 bases). This material consisted of CD8+ T cells sorted from blood, taken at week 4, from a patient treated with tofacitinib. This TCR came from a human donor with alopecia areata. The CDR3 region has the DNA TGTGCCAGCAGTCAAGGGGCCGAGAGTTTTGAGACCCAGTACTTC. Its translation is CASSQGAESFETQYF.